The 22 T cell receptor beta chains listed next were all sequenced from one sample in a study of T-cell reconstitution after alpha-beta-depleted transplantation in children. Researchers prepared the TCRbeta library using unique molecular identifiers, the study reports. TCRdb re-derived calls from the PCR reads in MiXCR, one entry per CDR3 protein. The repertoire holds about 290,000 distinct CDR3 sequences, with 10% as singletons. This specimen consisted of PBMCs, obtained before TCRalphabeta/CD19-depleted stem cell transplant. The receptors shown here come from a boy under two years old with acute myeloid leukemia, due to receive a stem cell transplant.

The table lists this clonotype with many counts. The chain carries TRBV28 and TRBJ1-5, with 10 bases matching TRBD1. Germline CDR1 and CDR2: MDHEN and SYDVKM. The V gene end was trimmed by 6 bases and the J gene end by 7 bases; junction bases not matched to a gene: 0. This CDR3 is 12 amino acids long. DNA of the CDR3: TGTGCCAGCAGGGACAGGGGGCAGCCCCAGCATTTT. Protein product: CASRDRGQPQHF.

This clonotype appeared many times. The chain combines TRBV7-9 with TRBJ2-5; 7 nucleotides agree with TRBD1. Germline CDR1 reads SEHNR; CDR2 reads FQNEAQ (reference sequence). CDR3 length: 14 amino acids. V lost 5 bases to trimming and J lost 1 base; unmatched junction nucleotides: 4. CDR3 sequence: CASSIHRGQETQYF. CDR3 DNA: TGTGCCAGCAGCATTCACAGGGGCCAAGAGACCCAGTACTTC. Complete variable domain (other parts from reference TRBV7-9 and TRBJ2-5): DTGVSQNPRHKITKRGQNVTFRCDPISEHNRLYWYRQTLGQGPEFLTYFQNEAQLEKSRLLSDRFSAERPKGSFSTLEIQRTEQGDSAMYLCASSIHRGQETQYFGPGTRLLVL.

This clonotype was counted a few times. The V gene is TRBV12-3 or TRBV12-4, the J gene TRBJ2-1, with 9 bases lining up with TRBD1. This CDR3 is 15 amino acids long. The V segment lost 4 bases and the J segment 4 bases; nucleotides outside the gene matches: 5. The chain's CDR3 is CASSSSGTGYNEQFF. CDR3 sequence (DNA): TGTGCCAGCAGTTCATCTGGGACAGGGTACAATGAGCAGTTCTTC.

This clonotype was recorded many times. V is TRBV6-2 or TRBV6-3 and J is TRBJ2-1; D is possibly TRBD2 (5 bases). The CDR3 consists of 18 residues. The V end was cut by 3 bases, the J end by 0 bases, with 18 bases between. Germline loops: CDR1 MNHEY, CDR2 SVGEGT. The CDR3 region is CASSYFSEVVISYNEQFF. CDR3 sequence (DNA): TGTGCCAGCAGTTATTTTAGCGAAGTGGTTATCTCCTACAATGAGCAGTTCTTC.

DNA for the CDR3: TGTGCCAGTAGTATAAGGGGACAGAACAATGAGCAGTTCTTC. As protein: CASSIRGQNNEQFF. This chain uses TRBV19 with TRBJ2-1; 7 bases align to TRBD1. V lost 2 bases to trimming and J lost 5 bases; unmatched junction nucleotides: 3. CDR3 length equals 14 residues. Germline loops: CDR1 LNHDA, CDR2 SQIVND (reference sequence).

This clonotype is a singleton in its sample. The chain employs TRBV13 and TRBJ2-3; perhaps D is TRBD1 or TRBD2 (5 bases each). Germline assignment: CDR1 PRHDT and CDR2 FYEKMQ (reference sequence). The ends were cut back, 4 bases at V and 2 bases at J, with 10 bases in the middle. The CDR3 has 14 residues. CDR3 DNA: TGTGCCAGCAGCTCCCGGGACCTCACAGATACGCAGTATTTT. It encodes CASSSRDLTDTQYF.

This clonotype has just a few counts. The chain carries TRBV3-1 and TRBJ2-2; 7 positions match TRBD1. The germline V gene has CDR1 LGHDT and CDR2 YNNKEL (reference sequence). After removal of 3 bases from V and 7 bases from J, the junction contained 11 bases not matched to a gene. This CDR3 is 16 amino acids long. CDR3 in amino acids: CASSHRQGTRGGELFF. The CDR3, as DNA: TGTGCCAGCAGCCATAGACAGGGTACACGAGGCGGGGAGCTGTTTTTT.

This clonotype was picked up a small number of times. This sequence joins TRBV28 and TRBJ2-1; D not certain. Trimming shortened V by 3 bases and J by 3 bases, and 9 bases separated the two germline ends. Germline V gene lookup returns CDR1 MDHEN and CDR2 SYDVKM. This CDR3 region has 14 residues. CDR3 nucleotides: TGTGCCAGCAGTTTCTTTGACGGCTACAATGAGCAGTTCTTC. It specifies CASSFFDGYNEQFF.

This clonotype has just a few counts. The chain combines TRBV12-3 or TRBV12-4 with TRBJ2-1, with 9 bases aligning to TRBD2. This CDR3 contains 15 residues. With V trimmed by 2 bases and J by 9 bases, 8 bases remained unmatched. The CDR3 loop reads CASSLWSGRQGEQFF. The CDR3 DNA sequence: TGTGCCAGCAGTTTATGGAGCGGGAGGCAGGGTGAGCAGTTCTTC.

This clonotype was found many times. The V and J genes are TRBV28 and TRBJ2-7, with 8 bases aligning to TRBD2. Trimming at V came to 3 bases and at J to 5 bases, leaving 3 bases not matched to a gene. This CDR3 has 13 residues. Germline V gene data show CDR1 as MDHEN and CDR2 as SYDVKM. The CDR3 bases are TGTGCCAGCAGTTTCGGTAGCGGGAACGAGCAGTACTTC. Its protein is CASSFGSGNEQYF. Filled out from reference TRBV28 and TRBJ2-7, the complete variable domain reads DVKVTQSSRYLVKRTGEKVFLECVQDMDHENMFWYRQDPGLGLRLIYFSYDVKMKEKGDIPEGYSVSREKKERFSLILESASTNQTSMYLCASSFGSGNEQYFGPGTRLTVT.

The table lists this clonotype with many counts. This chain joins TRBV20-1 and TRBJ1-5; tentative D call: TRBD1 (6 bases). CDR1 is DFQATT and CDR2 is SNEGSKA in the germline V gene (reference sequence). This CDR3 spans 12 amino acids. The V end was cut by 6 bases, the J end by 7 bases, with 13 bases between. CDR3 in amino acids: CSAGGGRQPQHF. CDR3 nucleotide sequence: TGCAGTGCGGGAGGGGGACGACAGCCCCAGCATTTT.

This clonotype has only a few counts. The chain uses TRBV10-3 and TRBJ2-7; D possibly corresponds to TRBD2 (6 bases). The CDR3 length is 14 residues. The V end was cut by 3 bases, the J end by 1 base, with 10 bases between. Germline V gene sequence: CDR1 ENHRY, CDR2 SYGVKD. The CDR3 spells CAISEPSASYEQYF. CDR3 nucleotide sequence: TGTGCCATCAGTGAACCTAGCGCATCCTACGAGCAGTACTTC.

The chain links TRBV7-9 to TRBJ2-7, with a tentative D call TRBD2 (6 bases). Germline CDR1 and CDR2: SEHNR and FQNEAQ (reference sequence). The CDR3 is 12 amino acids. V dropped 5 bases and J dropped 5 bases, with 10 bases sitting between them. The CDR3 sequence: CASSPTSNEQYF. For the CDR3, the DNA is TGTGCCAGCAGCCCTACTAGCAACGAGCAGTACTTC.

This clonotype was seen repeatedly, ten times or more. V usage is TRBV25-1 and J usage is TRBJ2-1; 10 nucleotides match TRBD1. There are 14 residues in the CDR3. The V gene's germline CDR1 is MGHDK and CDR2 SYGVNS. V trimming: 10 bases; J trimming: 9 bases; junction bases outside the gene matches: 12. The DNA of the CDR3 is TGTGCCACCGGGCGGGGACAGGGGATATTTGAGCAGTTCTTC. Translated: CATGRGQGIFEQFF.

This clonotype appeared many times. The chain links TRBV5-1 to TRBJ2-1; weak D call: TRBD2 (6 bases). CDR1 is SGHRS, CDR2 YFSETQ, per germline. The V end lost 4 bases, the J end lost 2 bases, and 16 bases lay between the germline ends. The CDR3 totals 16 residues. CDR3 nucleotides: TGCGCCAGCAGCGGGACCGGGACGGGGGCCTACAATGAGCAGTTCTTC. It encodes CASSGTGTGAYNEQFF.

This clonotype was seen a single time. The rearrangement uses TRBV7-9 and TRBJ2-3, with D possibly TRBD1 on 7 matching bases. The germline CDR1 and CDR2 sequences are SEHNR and FQNEAQ (reference sequence). This CDR3 region has 17 residues. Trimming removed 1 base at V and 0 bases at J, with 14 bases between. CDR3 loop: CASSLGRAGQSTDTQYF. The CDR3 coding sequence is TGTGCCAGCAGCTTAGGTAGGGCGGGACAGAGCACAGATACGCAGTATTTT.

As concerns this clonotype: A read error is possible here, since a much larger clone lies one base away. The chain carries TRBV29-1 and TRBJ2-5; D possibly corresponds to TRBD2 (5 bases). The CDR3 has 12 residues. Germline CDR1 reads SQVTM; CDR2 reads ANQGSEA. The CDR3 DNA reads TGCAGTTTTAGCGCGAGTCGAGAGACCCAGTACTTC. Translating it yields CSFSASRETQYF.

This clonotype was detected many times. The rearrangement uses TRBV27 and TRBJ2-7; D is perhaps TRBD1 or TRBD2 (5 bases each). V dropped 6 bases and J dropped 0 bases, with 12 bases sitting between them. The CDR3 is 14 residues long. Germline CDR1 is MNHEY and CDR2 is SMNVEV (reference sequence). Written as DNA, the CDR3 is TGTGCCAGCAGCCGGGGCGCGGGCTCCTACGAGCAGTACTTC. The encoded protein is CASSRGAGSYEQYF.

There are many counts of this clonotype. The chain joins TRBV11-1 to TRBJ2-3, with 9 bases aligning to TRBD2. Per the germline V gene, CDR1 is SGHAT and CDR2 is FQDESV (reference sequence). V shed 1 base and J 7 bases; nucleotides not matched to a gene: 18. The CDR3 length is 19 residues. The CDR3 reads CASSLGSYPTAGGPYTQYF. CDR3 nucleotides: TGTGCCAGCAGCTTAGGCAGCTACCCGACCGCGGGGGGGCCATATACGCAGTATTTT.

This clonotype was counted at least ten times. This rearrangement joins TRBV29-1 to TRBJ1-5; D perhaps matches TRBD1 (5 bases). The CDR3 totals 12 residues. Trimming shortened V by 4 bases and J by 1 base, and 5 bases separated the two germline ends. Germline values: CDR1 SQVTM, CDR2 ANQGSEA. The CDR3 DNA is TGCAGCGTTGGGGACAGCAATCAGCCCCAGCATTTT. Its protein product is CSVGDSNQPQHF.

The chain carries TRBV10-3 and TRBJ1-5; D uncertain. Trimming cost V 0 bases and J 3 bases, with 6 bases left between them. Germline CDR1 ENHRY, CDR2 SYGVKD. This CDR3 is built from 14 residues. This CDR3 is CAISESPDNQPQHF. Written as DNA, the CDR3 is TGTGCCATCAGTGAGTCGCCCGACAATCAGCCCCAGCATTTT.

There are many counts of this clonotype. The chain links TRBV9 to TRBJ2-3; no clear D. Trimming left V 4 bases short and J 11 bases short, with 23 bases between. CDR1 SGDLS and CDR2 YYNGEE come from the germline V gene. The CDR3 has 15 amino acids. CDR3 bases: TGTGCCAGCAGCCCCGGATCTCCTCTTTCGCCGGGGCAGTATTTT. Translated, it gives CASSPGSPLSPGQYF.